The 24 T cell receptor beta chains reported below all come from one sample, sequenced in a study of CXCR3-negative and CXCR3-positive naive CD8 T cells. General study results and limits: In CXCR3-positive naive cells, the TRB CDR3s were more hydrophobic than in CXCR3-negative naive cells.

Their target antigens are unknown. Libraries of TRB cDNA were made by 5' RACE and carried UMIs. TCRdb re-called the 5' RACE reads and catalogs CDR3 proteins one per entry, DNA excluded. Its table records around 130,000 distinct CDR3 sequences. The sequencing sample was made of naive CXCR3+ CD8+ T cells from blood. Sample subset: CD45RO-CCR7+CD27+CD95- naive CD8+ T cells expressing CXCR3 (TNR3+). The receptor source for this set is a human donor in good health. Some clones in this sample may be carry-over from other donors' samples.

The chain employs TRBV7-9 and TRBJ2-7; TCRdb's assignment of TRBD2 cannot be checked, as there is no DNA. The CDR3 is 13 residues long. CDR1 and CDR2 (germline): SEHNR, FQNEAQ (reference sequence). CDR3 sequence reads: CASSPRDPREQYF.

CDR3 sequence: CASSTLSGGQETQYF. The V call is TRBV7-9, the J call TRBJ2-5; the TCRdb call, TRBD2, lacks DNA for checking. This CDR3 is 15 amino acids long. In germline, CDR1 is SEHNR, CDR2 FQNEAQ (reference sequence).

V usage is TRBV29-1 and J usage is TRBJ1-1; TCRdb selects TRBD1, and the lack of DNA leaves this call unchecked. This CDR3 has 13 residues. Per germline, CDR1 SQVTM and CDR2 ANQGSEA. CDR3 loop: CSVAYPTVPEAFF.

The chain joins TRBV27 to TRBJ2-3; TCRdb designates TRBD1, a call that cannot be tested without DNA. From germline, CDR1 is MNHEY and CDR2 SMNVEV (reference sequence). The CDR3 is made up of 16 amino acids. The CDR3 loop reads CASSPSLGQHTDTQYF.

CDR3 sequence reads: CASSYLAGGYEQYF. V gene TRBV6-5 combines with J gene TRBJ2-7; the TRBD2 assignment by TCRdb is unverifiable without DNA. Germline lookup yields CDR1 MNHEY and CDR2 SVGAGI. The CDR3 consists of 14 residues.

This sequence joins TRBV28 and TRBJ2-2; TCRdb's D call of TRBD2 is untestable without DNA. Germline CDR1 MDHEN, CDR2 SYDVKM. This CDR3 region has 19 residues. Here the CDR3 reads CASSRPGLAGVLDTGELFF.

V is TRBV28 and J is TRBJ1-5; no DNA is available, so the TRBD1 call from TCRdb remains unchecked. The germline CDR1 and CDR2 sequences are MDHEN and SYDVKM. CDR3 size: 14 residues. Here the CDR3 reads CASSPLGGGQPQHF.

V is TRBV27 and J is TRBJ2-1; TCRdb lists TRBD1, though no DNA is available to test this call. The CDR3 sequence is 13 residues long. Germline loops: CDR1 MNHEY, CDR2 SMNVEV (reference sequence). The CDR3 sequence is CASSLRGGNEQFF.

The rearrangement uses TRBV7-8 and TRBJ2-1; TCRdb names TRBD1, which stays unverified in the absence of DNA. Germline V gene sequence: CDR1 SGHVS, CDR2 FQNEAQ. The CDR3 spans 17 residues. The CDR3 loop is CASSLEGQTFGYNEQFF.

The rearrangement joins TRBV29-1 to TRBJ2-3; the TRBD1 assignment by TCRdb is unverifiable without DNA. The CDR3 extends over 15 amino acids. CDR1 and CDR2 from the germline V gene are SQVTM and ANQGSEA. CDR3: CSVERTGGSGDTQYF.

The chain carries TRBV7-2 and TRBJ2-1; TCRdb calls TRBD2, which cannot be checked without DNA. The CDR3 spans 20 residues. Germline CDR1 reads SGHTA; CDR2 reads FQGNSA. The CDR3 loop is CASSLQSSGLAGGLYNEQFF.

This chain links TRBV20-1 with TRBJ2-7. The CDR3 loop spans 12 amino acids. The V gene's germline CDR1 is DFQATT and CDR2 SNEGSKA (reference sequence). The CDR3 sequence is CSARDFEYEQYF.

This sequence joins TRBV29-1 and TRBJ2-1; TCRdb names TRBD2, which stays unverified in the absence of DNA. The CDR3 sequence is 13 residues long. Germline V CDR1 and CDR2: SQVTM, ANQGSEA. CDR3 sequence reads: CSVEGDLYIEQFF.

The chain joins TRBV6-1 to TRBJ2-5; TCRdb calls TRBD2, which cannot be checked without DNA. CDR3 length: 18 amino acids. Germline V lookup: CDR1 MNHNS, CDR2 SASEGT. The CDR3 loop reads CASSTQFPGLQTEETQYF.

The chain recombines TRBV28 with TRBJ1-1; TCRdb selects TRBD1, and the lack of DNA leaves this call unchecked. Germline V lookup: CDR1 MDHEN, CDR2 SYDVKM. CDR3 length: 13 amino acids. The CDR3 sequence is CASSSGGATEAFF.

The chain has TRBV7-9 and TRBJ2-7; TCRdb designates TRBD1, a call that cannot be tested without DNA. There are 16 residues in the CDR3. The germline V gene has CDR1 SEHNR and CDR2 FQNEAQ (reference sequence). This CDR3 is CASSPPPRDRSYEQYF.

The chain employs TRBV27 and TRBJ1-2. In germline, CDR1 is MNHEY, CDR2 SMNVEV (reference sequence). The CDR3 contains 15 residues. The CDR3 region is CASSSRTAIIRGYTF.

The CDR3 reads CASSLDSTGSETQYF. The V and J genes are TRBV11-2 and TRBJ2-5; TCRdb reports TRBD1, a call that lacks DNA to check it against. CDR3 size: 15 residues. Germline CDR1 SGHAT, CDR2 FQNNGV.

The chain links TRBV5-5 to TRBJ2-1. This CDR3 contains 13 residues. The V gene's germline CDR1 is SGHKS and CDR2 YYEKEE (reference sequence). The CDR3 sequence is CASSLGRYNKQFF.

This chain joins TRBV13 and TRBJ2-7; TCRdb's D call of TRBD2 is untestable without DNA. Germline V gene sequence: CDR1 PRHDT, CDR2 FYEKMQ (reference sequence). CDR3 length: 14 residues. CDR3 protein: CASSLEREGSEQYF.

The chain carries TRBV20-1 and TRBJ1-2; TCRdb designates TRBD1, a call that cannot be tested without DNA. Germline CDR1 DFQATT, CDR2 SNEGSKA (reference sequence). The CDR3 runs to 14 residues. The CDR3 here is CSAFPGQGVDGYTF.

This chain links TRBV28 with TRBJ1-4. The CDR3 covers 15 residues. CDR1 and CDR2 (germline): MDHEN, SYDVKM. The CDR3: CASSLYDGSNEKLFF. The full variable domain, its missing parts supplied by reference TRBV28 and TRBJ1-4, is DVKVTQSSRYLVKRTGEKVFLECVQDMDHENMFWYRQDPGLGLRLIYFSYDVKMKEKGDIPEGYSVSREKKERFSLILESASTNQTSMYLCASSLYDGSNEKLFFGSGTQLSVL.

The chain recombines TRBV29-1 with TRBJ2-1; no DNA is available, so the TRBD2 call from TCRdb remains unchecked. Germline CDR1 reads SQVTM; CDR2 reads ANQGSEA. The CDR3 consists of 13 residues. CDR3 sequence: CSVEGLAYNEQFF.

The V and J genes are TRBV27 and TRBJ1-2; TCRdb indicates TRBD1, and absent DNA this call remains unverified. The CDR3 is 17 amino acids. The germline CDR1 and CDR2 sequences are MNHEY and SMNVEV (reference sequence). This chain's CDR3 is CASSLSLAANDRDGYTF.